This T cell receptor (beta chain) was identified in a study of early T cells in non-severe SARS-CoV-2 infection. Across the study: Bulk RNA isolated from unsorted whole blood underwent sequencing; chains were not paired. Overall study findings and caveats: Reliance on VDJdb matching favored anti-spike CD8 responses; private and CD4 specificities were missed.

This CDR3 is built from 14 residues. V lost 4 bases, J lost 7 bases, and 11 bases lay in between. The germline V gene has CDR1 SGHVS and CDR2 FNYEAQ. This clonotype has a handful of counts. Its specificity is unknown. MiXCR, applied by TCRdb to the 5' RACE reads, yields one record per CDR3 protein. The sample has some 96,000 distinct CDR3 sequences; approximately 9.9% are singletons. This sample comprised whole blood, obtained at baseline. This sequence originates from an adult who was a healthcare worker with PCR-confirmed SARS-CoV-2 infection or an uninfected control (not recorded which). This sequence joins TRBV7-6 and TRBJ1-6; no clear D. DNA for the CDR3: TGTGCCAGCAGCTCCCTGGACGCGAATTCACCCCTCCACTTT. It translates to CASSSLDANSPLHF.